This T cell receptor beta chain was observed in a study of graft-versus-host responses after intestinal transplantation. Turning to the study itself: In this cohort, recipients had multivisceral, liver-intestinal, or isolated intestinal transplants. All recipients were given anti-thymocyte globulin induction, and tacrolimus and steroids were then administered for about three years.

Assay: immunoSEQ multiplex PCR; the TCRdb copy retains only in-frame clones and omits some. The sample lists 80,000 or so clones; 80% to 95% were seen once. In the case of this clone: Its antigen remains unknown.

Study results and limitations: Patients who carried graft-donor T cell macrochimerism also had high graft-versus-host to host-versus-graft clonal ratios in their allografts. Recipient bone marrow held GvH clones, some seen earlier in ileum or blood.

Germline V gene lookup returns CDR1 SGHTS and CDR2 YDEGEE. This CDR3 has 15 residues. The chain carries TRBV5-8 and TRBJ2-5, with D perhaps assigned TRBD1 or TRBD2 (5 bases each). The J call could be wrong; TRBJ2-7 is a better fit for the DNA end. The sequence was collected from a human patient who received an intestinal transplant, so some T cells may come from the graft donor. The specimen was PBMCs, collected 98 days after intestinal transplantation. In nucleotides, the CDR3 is TGTGCCAGCAGCTTGAGGGCAGGGAGTTTCTACGAGCAGTACTTC. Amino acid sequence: CASSLRAGSFYEQYF.